Following are 6 T cell receptor beta chains from one sample sequenced in a study of OX40 agonist ivuxolimab in advanced cancers. Measured with immunoSEQ multiplex PCR; TCRdb has only the in-frame clones, and not every one. The sample lists tens of thousands of clones; 85% to 90% were seen once. Material: CD4+ or CD8+ T cells sorted from blood, obtained in a trial of the OX40 agonist ivuxolimab. Every receptor here comes from an adult with an advanced solid tumor such as melanoma, head and neck, liver or kidney cancer.

This clone counts as medium-sized. At the DNA level, this CDR3 is encoded by other sequences in the same sample as well. The rearrangement joins TRBV7-8 to TRBJ2-1; D not certain. V was trimmed by 0 bases and J by 1 base, leaving 4 bases between them. Germline CDR1 is SGHVS and CDR2 is FQNEAQ. The CDR3 totals 14 residues. CDR3 loop: CASSLAGSYNEQFF. The CDR3 DNA reads as TGTGCCAGCAGCTTAGCGGGGTCCTACAATGAGCAGTTCTTC.

The chain recombines TRBV7-2 with TRBJ2-2; either TRBD1 or TRBD2 may fit D (5 bases each). Trimming took 5 bases from V and 4 from J, leaving 8 bases between them. The CDR3 covers 13 residues. Germline values: CDR1 SGHTA, CDR2 FQGNSA. The DNA of the CDR3 is TGTGCCAGCAGCCCGGGACCCACCGGGGAGCTGTTTTTT. This sequence encodes CASSPGPTGELFF.

This clone has just a few counts. The rearrangement links TRBV6-5 to TRBJ1-6, with a tentative D call TRBD1 (6 bases). Germline V gene lookup returns CDR1 MNHEY and CDR2 SVGAGI. CDR3 length: 15 residues. The V gene lost 0 bases and the J gene lost 10 bases, with 13 bases spanning the gap. CDR3 nucleotide sequence: TGTGCCAGCAGTTACTCGACCCAGGGGAGATCACCCCTCCACTTT. This codes for CASSYSTQGRSPLHF.

This chain joins TRBV7-3 and TRBJ2-2; D not certain. The CDR3 has 12 residues. Trimming cost V 3 bases and J 2 bases, with 1 base left between them. Germline V gene lookup returns CDR1 SGHTA and CDR2 FQGTGA. CDR3 sequence (DNA): TGTGCCAGCAGCTTTAACACCGGGGAGCTGTTTTTT. Translation gives CASSFNTGELFF.

This chain links TRBV19 with TRBJ2-7; a weak D match, TRBD1 (6 bases). Germline V gives CDR1 LNHDA, CDR2 SQIVND (reference sequence). V dropped 8 bases and J dropped 7 bases, with 21 bases sitting between them. There are 14 residues in the CDR3. The CDR3: CASGLRAGAREQYF. CDR3 nucleotides: TGTGCCAGTGGGTTGCGGGCAGGGGCTCGAGAGCAGTACTTC.

This clone was recorded only once. The chain combines TRBV5-1 with TRBJ1-1; tentative D call: TRBD1 (5 bases). The V gene's germline CDR1 is SGHRS and CDR2 YFSETQ. The V end was cut by 5 bases, the J end by 0 bases, with 17 bases between. CDR3 length equals 16 residues. The CDR3 loop reads CASRWGSTTMNTEAFF. In nucleotides, the CDR3 is TGCGCCAGCAGATGGGGGTCTACGACCATGAACACTGAAGCTTTCTTT.